This T cell receptor (beta chain) was obtained from a study of T cell repertoires in cytomegalovirus infection. Background on the study: CMV infection and matching HLA type were both indicated by public TCR beta signatures.

General study results and limits: HLA-C-restricted CMV clonotypes gave the most frequent clonotype in two of eight donors. Adding up the frequency of public TCR beta families identified people who carried CMV plus the relevant HLA.

A remark on this clonotype: Its antigen remains unidentified.

Each CDR3 protein is one row after TCRdb ran MiXCR on the reads. The profile shows about 450,000 distinct CDR3 sequences, 30% to 40% of them singletons. V shed 8 bases and J 4 bases; nucleotides not matched to a gene: 18. The germline V gene has CDR1 LGHDT and CDR2 YNNKEL (reference sequence). This CDR3 contains 17 residues. The J gene is TRBJ1-2, the V gene TRBV3-1, with 8 positions matching TRBD1. The TCR comes from a human donor in good health (CMV status not recorded). Some clones in this sample may be carry-over from other donors' samples. Sequenced material: PBMCs. The CDR3 DNA follows: TGTGCCAGCGGATCCCGGGACAGGAGTGGGATCCCCTATGGCTACACCTTC. Translation gives CASGSRDRSGIPYGYTF. Full variable domain (outside the CDR3, taken from reference TRBV3-1 and TRBJ1-2): DTAVSQTPKYLVTQMGNDKSIKCEQNLGHDTMYWYKQDSKKFLKIMFSYNNKELIINETVPNRFSPKSPDKAHLNLHINSLELGDSAVYFCASGSRDRSGIPYGYTFGSGTRLTVV.